The next 24 T cell receptor beta chains were all read from a single sample in a study of OX40 agonist ivuxolimab in advanced cancers. Sequencing used immunoSEQ multiplex PCR; TCRdb keeps in-frame clones, though not all of them. The table has 52,000 or so clones, approximately 94% seen once; the top ten hold 10% to 15%. The source material was CD4+ or CD8+ T cells sorted from blood, sampled in a trial of the OX40 agonist ivuxolimab. Receptors were obtained from an adult with an advanced solid tumor such as melanoma, head and neck, liver or kidney cancer.

The chain couples TRBV7-2 to TRBJ2-3; D is ambiguous. The germline V gene encodes CDR1 SGHTA and CDR2 FQGNSA. The CDR3 loop spans 12 amino acids. V lost 1 base, J lost 6 bases, and 5 bases lay in between. CDR3 amino acids: CASSLVVDTQYF. CDR3 DNA: TGTGCCAGCAGCTTAGTCGTCGATACGCAGTATTTT. The whole variable domain, filled in from reference TRBV7-2 and TRBJ2-3, reads GAGVSQSPSNKVTEKGKDVELRCDPISGHTALYWYRQSLGQGLEFLIYFQGNSAPDKSGLPSDRFSAERTGGSVSTLTIQRTQQEDSAVYLCASSLVVDTQYFGPGTRLTVL.

By share, this clone counts as medium-sized. The gene calls are TRBV4-1 and TRBJ2-7; 9 bases agree with TRBD2. The CDR3 totals 14 residues. The germline V gene encodes CDR1 MGHRA and CDR2 YSYEKL. The V segment lost 4 bases and the J segment 4 bases; nucleotides outside the gene matches: 5. The CDR3 region has the DNA TGCGCCAGCAGCCGCGGGAGGGGGACTTACGAGCAGTACTTC. Protein: CASSRGRGTYEQYF.

V and J are TRBV2 and TRBJ2-3, with D perhaps TRBD1 (5 bases). This CDR3 has 15 amino acids. Germline loops: CDR1 SNHLY, CDR2 FYNNEI. The ends were cut back, 3 bases at V and 5 bases at J, with 15 bases in the middle. CDR3 DNA: TGTGCCAGCAGTGAGCTCAGGGTAGTAATAGATACGCAGTATTTT. Protein sequence: CASSELRVVIDTQYF.

The chain recombines TRBV7-6 with TRBJ2-1, with D tentatively TRBD1 (6 bases). Germline CDR1 SGHVS, CDR2 FNYEAQ. Trimming removed 5 bases from V and 12 bases from J, with 17 bases in between. The CDR3 totals 13 residues. This CDR3 reads CASSPQSSGVQFF. In DNA, the CDR3 is TGTGCCAGCAGCCCACAGTCGTCAGGGGTGCAGTTCTTC.

The V call is TRBV10-3, the J call TRBJ2-5; weak D call: TRBD1 (5 bases). There are 12 residues in the CDR3. V was clipped by 6 bases and J by 5 bases, with 10 bases between them. CDR1 is ENHRY, CDR2 SYGVKD, per germline. The CDR3 nucleotides read TGTGCCATCAGCTCAGGGCTGGAGACCCAGTACTTC. Translating it yields CAISSGLETQYF.

The rearrangement joins TRBV9 to TRBJ2-7; 7 bases are a match to TRBD2. CDR1 and CDR2 from the germline V gene are SGDLS and YYNGEE. The trim removed 4 bases at V and 0 bases at J, leaving 4 bases unmatched. The CDR3 runs to 14 residues. In nucleotides, the CDR3 is TGTGCCAGCAGCACACGGGACTACTCCTACGAGCAGTACTTC. Translation: CASSTRDYSYEQYF.

The rearrangement uses TRBV7-6 and TRBJ2-7, with 9 bases aligning to TRBD1. The CDR3 is made up of 15 amino acids. CDR1 and CDR2 (germline): SGHVS, FNYEAQ. The trim removed 5 bases at V and 3 bases at J, leaving 8 bases unmatched. CDR3 bases: TGTGCCAGCAGCGACGGGACAGGGTTATACTACGAGCAGTACTTC. Amino acid sequence: CASSDGTGLYYEQYF. Complete variable domain (other parts from reference TRBV7-6 and TRBJ2-7): GAGVSQSPRYKVTKRGQDVALRCDPISGHVSLYWYRQALGQGPEFLTYFNYEAQQDKSGLPNDRFSAERPEGSISTLTIQRTEQRDSAMYRCASSDGTGLYYEQYFGPGTRLTVT.

The V gene is TRBV28, the J gene TRBJ1-5, with no clear D. Germline-derived CDR1 and CDR2 are MDHEN and SYDVKM. The CDR3 is made up of 11 amino acids. Between the trimmed V and J ends, which lost 3 bases and 3 bases, there was a span of 0 bases. Written as DNA, the CDR3 is TGTGCCAGCAGTTTCAATCAGCCCCAGCATTTT. The encoded protein is CASSFNQPQHF.

V is TRBV5-1 and J is TRBJ2-7; no reliable D call. Germline V CDR1 and CDR2: SGHRS, YFSETQ. V lost 4 bases to trimming and J lost 0 bases, with 8 bases between them. The CDR3 has 13 amino acids. The CDR3 nucleotides are TGCGCCAGCAGCCACGGCAGCTCCTACGAGCAGTACTTC. Translated, it gives CASSHGSSYEQYF.

This chain uses TRBV11-3 with TRBJ2-1, with D possibly TRBD2 on 5 matching bases. V was cut by 8 bases and J by 4 bases, with 18 bases left in between. The CDR3 totals 15 residues. Germline CDR1 is SGHNT and CDR2 is YENEEA. The CDR3 here is CASDDEGSSYNEQFF. CDR3 sequence (DNA): TGTGCCAGCGACGATGAAGGGAGCAGTTACAATGAGCAGTTCTTC. Filled out from reference TRBV11-3 and TRBJ2-1, the complete variable domain reads EAGVVQSPRYKIIEKKQPVAFWCNPISGHNTLYWYLQNLGQGPELLIRYENEEAVDDSQLPKDRFSAERLKGVDSTLKIQPAELGDSAVYLCASDDEGSSYNEQFFGPGTRLTVL.

This clone was counted a single time. This chain links TRBV7-8 with TRBJ2-2; 10 nucleotides match TRBD1. The CDR3 length is 18 residues. V lost 5 bases and J lost 2; bases outside the gene matches: 11. Per germline, CDR1 SGHVS and CDR2 FQNEAQ. CDR3 protein: CASSPTGTGEYNTGELFF. The CDR3 DNA follows: TGTGCCAGCAGCCCTACGGGGACAGGGGAATATAACACCGGGGAGCTGTTTTTT.

The rearrangement links TRBV7-2 to TRBJ2-3; 7 nucleotides agree with TRBD2. CDR1 SGHTA and CDR2 FQGNSA come from the germline V gene. J lost 0 bases, V lost 1 base, and 10 bases had no gene match. The CDR3 runs to 18 residues. CDR3 in DNA: TGTGCCAGCAGCTTAGTAAGACTAGCAGCTTCTAGCACAGATACGCAGTATTTT. Its protein is CASSLVRLAASSTDTQYF.

The chain combines TRBV19 with TRBJ2-7, with 9 bases fitting TRBD2. V lost 7 bases and J lost 2; bases outside the gene matches: 15. This CDR3 is built from 17 residues. Germline V lookup: CDR1 LNHDA, CDR2 SQIVND (reference sequence). Here the CDR3 reads CASKVSAGGVGTYEQYF. The CDR3, as DNA: TGTGCCAGTAAGGTGTCGGCGGGAGGGGTAGGCACCTACGAGCAGTACTTC.

The chain combines TRBV9 with TRBJ2-5; 10 bases line up with TRBD2. This CDR3 contains 15 residues. Losses at the gene ends were 1 base for V and 4 bases for J; bases not matched to a gene: 4. Germline CDR1 SGDLS, CDR2 YYNGEE. The CDR3 DNA sequence: TGTGCCAGCAGCGTAAGCGGGAGGGCCCCAGAGACCCAGTACTTC. Protein sequence: CASSVSGRAPETQYF.

The rearrangement links TRBV14 to TRBJ2-3, with D unresolved. The V and J ends lost 0 bases and 2 bases respectively, with 9 bases between them. The CDR3 contains 15 residues. In germline, CDR1 is SGHDN, CDR2 FVKESK. CDR3 residues: CASSQERSITDTQYF. The CDR3, as DNA: TGTGCCAGCAGCCAAGAACGGTCTATCACAGATACGCAGTATTTT.

This clone has only one observation. The chain is built from TRBV19 and TRBJ2-7; 7 bases align to TRBD2. Trimming removed 8 bases from V and 5 bases from J; junction bases left unmatched: 6. CDR3 length: 12 residues. The germline V gene encodes CDR1 LNHDA and CDR2 SQIVND (reference sequence). CDR3 sequence: CASSAGVNEQYF. The CDR3 DNA reads as TGTGCCAGTTCTGCGGGAGTAAACGAGCAGTACTTC.

This clone was recorded a few times. This chain uses TRBV10-3 with TRBJ1-5, with D perhaps TRBD1 (6 bases). V shed 3 bases and J shed 5 bases, with 8 bases lying between them. This CDR3 contains 13 residues. Germline V gives CDR1 ENHRY, CDR2 SYGVKD. For the CDR3, the DNA is TGTGCCATCAGTGAAGGGGGTGATCAGCCCCAGCATTTT. Translating it yields CAISEGGDQPQHF.

The chain combines TRBV28 with TRBJ2-1, with TRBD2 identical over 7 bases. V gave up 4 bases and J gave up 7 bases; unmatched junction bases: 4. The CDR3 covers 13 residues. Per the germline V gene, CDR1 is MDHEN and CDR2 is SYDVKM. CDR3: CASSWRTSNEQFF. CDR3 DNA sequence: TGTGCCAGCAGTTGGCGGACTAGTAATGAGCAGTTCTTC. Full variable domain (outside the CDR3, taken from reference TRBV28 and TRBJ2-1): DVKVTQSSRYLVKRTGEKVFLECVQDMDHENMFWYRQDPGLGLRLIYFSYDVKMKEKGDIPEGYSVSREKKERFSLILESASTNQTSMYLCASSWRTSNEQFFGPGTRLTVL.

The CDR3 coding sequence is TGTGCCAGTTCCGGGACAGGTGGCCTGTTGGGCACAGATACGCAGTATTTT. Its protein product is CASSGTGGLLGTDTQYF. V usage is TRBV28 and J usage is TRBJ2-3; 8 nucleotides agree with TRBD1. There are 17 residues in the CDR3. Germline V gene sequence: CDR1 MDHEN, CDR2 SYDVKM. The J segment lost 1 base and the V segment lost 9 bases, leaving 15 bases of the junction unmatched.

For this clone: The junction departs from the called germline gene at one end, perhaps through a read error. The genes are TRBV7-7 and TRBJ2-2, with D possibly TRBD1 on 5 matching bases. This CDR3 spans 14 amino acids. The V gene's germline CDR1 is SSHAT and CDR2 FNYEAQ (reference sequence). This CDR3 is CASSLGDSTGELFF. Here the CDR3 DNA reads TGTGCTAGCAGCTTAGGAGACAGCACCGGGGAGCTGTTTTTT.

As concerns this clone: This CDR3 is also generated by other DNA sequences in the sample. DNA of the CDR3: TGTGCCAGCAGTTGGACAGGGGTTTATGGCTACACCTTC. This translates into CASSWTGVYGYTF. The chain carries TRBV28 and TRBJ1-2; 9 bases line up with TRBD1. The CDR3 spans 13 residues. The V gene's germline CDR1 is MDHEN and CDR2 SYDVKM. The ends lost 4 bases at V and 5 bases at J; junction bases unmatched: 2.

In DNA, the CDR3 is TGCGCCAGCAGCTTCGGCGGGATCTCCTACGAGCAGTACTTC. As protein: CASSFGGISYEQYF. The chain combines TRBV5-1 with TRBJ2-7, with D perhaps matching TRBD2 (6 bases). CDR1 is SGHRS and CDR2 is YFSETQ in the germline V gene. CDR3 length: 14 residues. Trimming pared 2 bases from V and 0 bases from J, leaving 9 bases between.

The CDR3 nucleotides are TGTGCCAGCAGTTTAGGGATGGAGGACATTCAGTACTTC. Protein product: CASSLGMEDIQYF. The chain has TRBV28 and TRBJ2-4; possibly TRBD2 for D (5 bases). The germline V gene has CDR1 MDHEN and CDR2 SYDVKM. The V end lost 2 bases, the J end lost 8 bases, and 10 bases lay between the germline ends. CDR3 length: 13 residues.

The rearrangement uses TRBV2 and TRBJ2-3, with D possibly TRBD2 on 6 matching bases. V lost 8 bases and J lost 5, with 11 bases in between. There are 12 residues in the CDR3. Germline V CDR1 and CDR2: SNHLY, FYNNEI. The CDR3 bases are TGTGCCAGCTCTATGCGGGAAGATACGCAGTATTTT. Amino acids: CASSMREDTQYF.